This T cell receptor (beta chain) was sequenced in a study of cytomegalovirus exposure and HLA in healthy donors. Study findings and constraints: Analysis performed later showed TCR beta chains linked to HLA being more clonally expanded than equally common others.

This CDR3 is built from 16 residues. In germline, CDR1 is MNHNY, CDR2 SVGAGI (reference sequence). The trim removed 0 bases at V and 6 bases at J, leaving 10 bases unmatched. This clone was found once. Its specificity is not known. PCR was performed using 60 Vbeta and 13 Jbeta primers. The data were produced by immunoSEQ multiplex PCR, yet TCRdb's version contains in-frame clones alone and is incomplete. There are about 120,000 clones in the sample; over 65% occur only once, and about 0.92% lies in the top ten. The chain combines TRBV6-6 with TRBJ1-2; the match to TRBD1 covers 7 bases. Material: PBMCs. The sequence derives from a woman in her 30s in good health and CMV-seronegative. CDR3 nucleotides: TGTGCCAGCAGTTACTCTAGTCGGGACAGCGCCGATGGCTACACCTTC. Protein product: CASSYSSRDSADGYTF.